The 29 T cell receptor beta chains below were found in one sample sequenced in a study of blood T cell repertoires in COVID-19. Measured with immunoSEQ multiplex PCR; TCRdb has only the in-frame clones, and not every one. Of 100,000 to 150,000 clones listed, 85% to 90% were seen once; the top ten hold more than 1.5%. Source material: peripheral blood. These receptors all stem from a human donor in a cohort sampled during active COVID-19.

The chain carries TRBV5-1 and TRBJ1-4, with no clear D. There are 15 residues in the CDR3. Trimming took off 5 bases at V and 8 bases at J, with 19 bases between the two ends. The germline CDR1 and CDR2 sequences are SGHRS and YFSETQ. The CDR3 DNA reads as TGCGCCAGCAGAACGGGTGGGTTCCGAGAAGAAAAACTGTTTTTT. Its translation is CASRTGGFREEKLFF.

The chain uses TRBV4-2 and TRBJ1-4; 10 bases are shared with TRBD1. J gave up 6 bases and V 4 bases, and 11 bases lay outside the gene matches. Germline CDR1 LGHNA, CDR2 YNFKEQ. There are 17 residues in the CDR3. CDR3 bases: TGTGCCAGCAGCCTCAGAGTATCGGGACAGGGGTATGAAAAACTGTTTTTT. Protein product: CASSLRVSGQGYEKLFF.

This chain joins TRBV3-1 (or the pseudogene TRBV3-2) and TRBJ1-1, with D possibly TRBD1 on 5 matching bases. Germline values: CDR1 LGHDT, CDR2 YNNKEL (reference sequence). This CDR3 is 14 amino acids long. The V end was cut by 5 bases, the J end by 2 bases, with 12 bases between. The CDR3 here is CASSYRTSNTEAFF. The CDR3 DNA is TGTGCCAGCAGCTACCGGACATCTAACACTGAAGCTTTCTTT.

The CDR3 is CASSPSGNRGAGELFF. The CDR3 coding sequence is TGCGCCAGCAGCCCCTCCGGGAACCGGGGGGCCGGGGAGCTGTTTTTT. The genes are TRBV4-1 and TRBJ2-2, with TRBD2 matching over 7 bases. CDR3 length: 16 residues. CDR1 is MGHRA, CDR2 YSYEKL, per germline. J gave up 6 bases and V 4 bases, and 11 bases lay outside the gene matches.

The gene calls are TRBV6-5 and TRBJ2-5; TRBD2 matches at 11 bases. V shed 6 bases and J 7 bases; nucleotides not matched to a gene: 10. There are 15 residues in the CDR3. The germline V gene encodes CDR1 MNHEY and CDR2 SVGAGI. The CDR3 loop reads CASRPGLAADGTQYF. The CDR3 nucleotides are TGTGCCAGCAGACCGGGACTAGCGGCCGATGGGACCCAGTACTTC.

The J gene is TRBJ2-6, the V gene TRBV6-1, with D perhaps matching TRBD1 (5 bases). V lost 4 bases and J lost 0, with 10 bases in between. CDR3 length equals 16 residues. Germline V gives CDR1 MNHNS, CDR2 SASEGT. The CDR3 spells CASSAEQGSGANVLTF. The DNA for the CDR3 is TGTGCCAGCAGTGCGGAGCAGGGCTCTGGGGCCAACGTCCTGACTTTC.

V gene TRBV7-9 combines with J gene TRBJ1-2, with D maybe TRBD1 (6 bases). Deletions cut 5 bases from V and 4 bases from J, with 11 bases between. Germline V gene sequence: CDR1 SEHNR, CDR2 FQNEAQ (reference sequence). The CDR3 spans 13 residues. Here the CDR3 DNA reads TGTGCCAGCAGCCAAACACAGGGCTATGGCTACACCTTC. This translates into CASSQTQGYGYTF.

The gene calls are TRBV29-1 and TRBJ2-5; TRBD2 agrees at 10 bases. Per germline, CDR1 SQVTM and CDR2 ANQGSEA. The CDR3 is 17 amino acids. The trim removed 7 bases at V and 0 bases at J, leaving 14 bases unmatched. The CDR3 sequence is CSALAGDLNLYQETQYF. The CDR3 DNA reads TGCAGCGCTCTAGCGGGAGACCTCAATTTGTACCAAGAGACCCAGTACTTC.

The chain links TRBV9 to TRBJ2-1; 10 nucleotides match TRBD2. The CDR3 runs 15 residues. V shed 1 base, J shed 3 bases, and the junction held 1 base outside the gene matches. CDR1 and CDR2 from the germline V gene are SGDLS and YYNGEE. This chain's CDR3 is CASSVLAGVYNEQFF. The CDR3 bases are TGTGCCAGCAGCGTACTAGCGGGAGTCTACAATGAGCAGTTCTTC. The whole variable domain, remainder taken from reference TRBV9 and TRBJ2-1, is DSGVTQTPKHLITATGQRVTLRCSPRSGDLSVYWYQQSLDQGLQFLIQYYNGEERAKGNILERFSAQQFPDLHSELNLSSLELGDSALYFCASSVLAGVYNEQFFGPGTRLTVL.

CDR3 DNA sequence: TGTGCCAGCACTCATATGGAGATGAGGTCCTACGAGCAGTACTTC. Residues: CASTHMEMRSYEQYF. This rearrangement joins TRBV28 to TRBJ2-7; D call uncertain. Germline CDR1 is MDHEN and CDR2 is SYDVKM. The length of the CDR3 is 15 residues. Trimming removed 7 bases at V and 1 base at J, with 17 bases between.

V usage is TRBV5-5 and J usage is TRBJ1-2; no clear D. In germline, CDR1 is SGHKS, CDR2 YYEKEE (reference sequence). This CDR3 has 13 amino acids. Trimming stripped 0 bases from V and 3 bases from J, with 6 bases between. CDR3 bases: TGTGCCAGCAGCTTGGGAACAGACTATGGCTACACCTTC. Translation gives CASSLGTDYGYTF.

The chain is built from TRBV12-3 or TRBV12-4 and TRBJ2-1, with TRBD1 matching 7 bases. The V and J ends lost 7 bases and 6 bases, in that order; junction bases with no gene match: 6. The CDR3 is 13 amino acids. This CDR3 reads CASMGAGGNEQFF. CDR3 bases: TGTGCCAGCATGGGGGCAGGGGGCAATGAGCAGTTCTTC.

This clone was recorded only once. The chain couples TRBV20-1 to TRBJ2-1, with D perhaps matching TRBD1 (5 bases). The CDR3 runs 16 residues. Germline CDR1 DFQATT, CDR2 SNEGSKA (reference sequence). Trimming removed 3 bases at V and 6 bases at J, with 21 bases between. CDR3 nucleotides: TGCAGTGCTAGTCAGGCGAGCCGGACATATTCCAATGAGCAGTTCTTC. It specifies CSASQASRTYSNEQFF.

The chain has TRBV14 and TRBJ2-7; weak D call: TRBD1 (5 bases). CDR1 and CDR2 from the germline V gene are SGHDN and FVKESK. The CDR3 loop spans 12 amino acids. Trimming removed 6 bases from V and 5 bases from J, with 11 bases in between. The CDR3 DNA is TGTGCCAGCAGGGGTCAGGGCCACGAGCAGTACTTC. Translation: CASRGQGHEQYF. The full variable domain, completed using reference TRBV14 and TRBJ2-7, is EAGVTQFPSHSVIEKGQTVTLRCDPISGHDNLYWYRRVMGKEIKFLLHFVKESKQDESGMPNNRFLAERTGGTYSTLKVQPAELEDSGVYFCASRGQGHEQYFGPGTRLTVT.

The rearrangement uses TRBV28 and TRBJ1-5; D gene unclear. Per the germline V gene, CDR1 is MDHEN and CDR2 is SYDVKM. The CDR3 consists of 13 residues. V lost 4 bases and J 7 bases, leaving 11 bases between the germline ends. CDR3 coding DNA: TGTGCCAGCAGTTCGCCCGGAGAACAGCCCCAGCATTTT. It codes for CASSSPGEQPQHF.

Remarks on this clone: One junction end disagrees with the germline gene, perhaps due to a read error. V gene TRBV3-1 (or the pseudogene TRBV3-2) combines with J gene TRBJ2-1; D may be TRBD1 (5 bases). Germline V gene sequence: CDR1 LGHDT, CDR2 YNNKEL (reference sequence). The CDR3 totals 11 residues. CDR3: CASSLDKEQFF. The DNA of the CDR3 is TGTGCCAGCAGCCTGGACAAGGAGCAGTTCTTC.

The J gene is TRBJ2-1, the V gene TRBV10-3, with D possibly matching TRBD1 (5 bases). Trimming took 2 bases from V and 1 from J, leaving 9 bases between them. The V gene's germline CDR1 is ENHRY and CDR2 SYGVKD. This CDR3 is built from 15 residues. The CDR3 spells CAISEAGKSYNEQFF. The CDR3 nucleotides are TGTGCCATCAGTGAGGCAGGGAAGTCCTACAATGAGCAGTTCTTC.

The V call is TRBV28, the J call TRBJ1-1, with 8 bases lining up with TRBD1. With V trimmed by 6 bases and J by 2 bases, 5 bases remained unmatched. CDR3 length equals 14 residues. Germline CDR1 MDHEN, CDR2 SYDVKM. The CDR3 is CASSQDRGNTEAFF. CDR3 nucleotides: TGTGCCAGCAGCCAAGACAGGGGAAACACTGAAGCTTTCTTT.

The chain employs TRBV29-1 and TRBJ2-2; 8 bases line up with TRBD2. The germline V gene has CDR1 SQVTM and CDR2 ANQGSEA. The V and J ends lost 6 bases and 4 bases, in that order; junction bases with no gene match: 10. CDR3 size: 15 residues. The CDR3 loop reads CSVGGVGRGTGELFF. For the CDR3, the DNA is TGCAGCGTCGGAGGGGTCGGGAGGGGCACCGGGGAGCTGTTTTTT.

This clone was seen once. V usage is TRBV5-8 and J usage is TRBJ1-2, with D unclear. Germline CDR1 is SGHTS and CDR2 is YDEGEE. The length of the CDR3 is 14 residues. V lost 0 bases, J lost 8 bases, and 14 bases lay in between. CDR3 sequence (DNA): TGTGCCAGCAGCTTGGCTCAAGGAGGCCACGGCTACACCTTC. Translated: CASSLAQGGHGYTF.

The chain employs TRBV28 and TRBJ1-1; D is unresolved. Germline lookup yields CDR1 MDHEN and CDR2 SYDVKM. This CDR3 comprises 13 residues. V lost 6 bases and J lost 4, with 12 bases in between. CDR3 DNA sequence: TGTGCCAGCAGACCCCGGGGTGCCACTGAAGCTTTCTTT. Its translation is CASRPRGATEAFF.

The CDR3 nucleotides read TGTGCCAGCAGCGGAGGGTTTAGGGATACGCAGTATTTT. This encodes CASSGGFRDTQYF. This chain connects TRBV14 to TRBJ2-3, with TRBD2 as a possible D gene (6 bases). The CDR3 contains 13 residues. Per the germline V gene, CDR1 is SGHDN and CDR2 is FVKESK. With 5 bases removed from V and 6 bases from J, the gap between germline ends came to 12 bases.

The table lists this clone with a count of one. The J gene is TRBJ2-1, the V gene TRBV2; perhaps TRBD2 as D (5 bases). Germline loops: CDR1 SNHLY, CDR2 FYNNEI. The CDR3 length is 14 residues. Trimming cost V 5 bases and J 8 bases, with 16 bases left between them. CDR3 DNA: TGTGCCAGCAGTAAAGGCTTCGGGATTGATGAGCAGTTCTTC. Translating it yields CASSKGFGIDEQFF.

The chain has TRBV7-2 and TRBJ1-6, with a weak D call TRBD1 (6 bases). Between the trimmed V and J ends, which lost 4 bases and 5 bases, there was a span of 9 bases. Germline CDR1 is SGHTA and CDR2 is FQGNSA. CDR3 length equals 14 residues. The CDR3 sequence: CASSSWTDNSPLHF. The DNA of the CDR3 is TGTGCCAGCAGCTCGTGGACAGATAATTCACCCCTCCACTTT.

V is TRBV9 and J is TRBJ1-6, with 11 bases matching TRBD1. V dropped 3 bases and J dropped 10; count of bases not matched to a gene: 3. The CDR3 sequence is 14 residues long. The V gene's germline CDR1 is SGDLS and CDR2 YYNGEE. CDR3 DNA: TGTGCCAGCAGCGGGGGACAGGGGGGCTCACCCCTCCACTTT. It is translated as CASSGGQGGSPLHF. The full variable domain, with the rest looked up from reference TRBV9 and TRBJ1-6, is DSGVTQTPKHLITATGQRVTLRCSPRSGDLSVYWYQQSLDQGLQFLIQYYNGEERAKGNILERFSAQQFPDLHSELNLSSLELGDSALYFCASSGGQGGSPLHFGNGTRLTVT.

This clone was counted a single time. This chain uses TRBV7-9 with TRBJ1-1, with TRBD1 matching 7 bases. The CDR3 spans 15 residues. Germline V gene data show CDR1 as SEHNR and CDR2 as FQNEAQ (reference sequence). Trimming cost V 6 bases and J 5 bases; bases outside gene matches: 12. The CDR3 loop is CASRMGTGVGTEAFF. CDR3 nucleotides: TGTGCCAGCAGGATGGGTACAGGGGTTGGGACTGAAGCTTTCTTT.

This rearrangement joins TRBV5-6 to TRBJ2-1; possible D gene TRBD2, 5 bases. V lost 2 bases to trimming and J lost 7 bases, with 13 bases between them. CDR3 length: 14 residues. Germline loops: CDR1 SGHDT, CDR2 YYEEEE. CDR3 region: CASSFGSAVNEQFF. The CDR3 DNA sequence: TGTGCCAGCAGCTTTGGTAGCGCCGTAAATGAGCAGTTCTTC. Full variable domain (missing parts from reference TRBV5-6 and TRBJ2-1): DAGVTQSPTHLIKTRGQQVTLRCSPKSGHDTVSWYQQALGQGPQFIFQYYEEEERQRGNFPDRFSGHQFPNYSSELNVNALLLGDSALYLCASSFGSAVNEQFFGPGTRLTVL.

This chain connects TRBV5-1 to TRBJ1-4, with D perhaps matching TRBD1 (5 bases). V was shortened by 4 bases and J by 7 bases, with 11 bases between the two germline ends. The CDR3 is 13 amino acids. From germline, CDR1 is SGHRS and CDR2 YFSETQ. CDR3 DNA: TGCGCCAGCAGCCCAGGGATTCTTGAAAAACTGTTTTTT. Residues: CASSPGILEKLFF.

In this sample, this clone turned up once. The CDR3 DNA is TGTGCCAGCAGTTCCCACTCGGGAGGCAATGAGCAGTTCTTC. Translation gives CASSSHSGGNEQFF. The V and J genes are TRBV6-5 and TRBJ2-1, with TRBD2 identical over 7 bases. The germline gives CDR1 MNHEY, CDR2 SVGAGI. There are 14 residues in the CDR3. J gave up 6 bases and V 4 bases, and 6 bases lay outside the gene matches.